This is a list of T cell receptor beta chains from one sample in a study of cytomegalovirus exposure and HLA in healthy donors. Only in-frame clones appear in the TCRdb table, and some are missing; sequencing was by immunoSEQ multiplex PCR. In the table there are roughly 180,000 clones, about 9.4% of which are singletons. The specimen sequenced was PBMCs. These receptors came from a woman in her twenties or thirties in good health and CMV-seropositive. CDR3s include the opening cysteine and the closing phenylalanine or tryptophan. The D gene is left open where the match is weak. Clone size, where shown, is once, few, many, or a class for clones that have expanded.

TRBJ2-2 TRBV19 few TRBD1 TGTGCCACTAAGACAGGGTCGGAAACCGGGGAGCTGTTTTTT CATKTGSETGELFF
TRBJ2-7 TRBV5-1 NA TRBD1 TGCGCCAGCAGTAAAGGACAGGGAGTCTCCTACGAGCAGTACTTC CASSKGQGVSYEQYF
TRBJ2-1 TRBV6-4 NA TRBD2 TGTGCCAGCAGTGATAACGCCCAGGGACTAGCACTCCCTGAGCAGTTCTTC CASSDNAQGLALPEQFF
TRBJ1-1 TRBV6-5 few TRBD1 TGTGCCAGCACCCAGGACAGGGTAAAAGCTTTCTTT CASTQDRVKAFF
TRBJ1-5 TRBV2 NA TRBD1 TGTGCCAGCAGTGATAGCAGGGGGCCGTCTCAGCCCCAGCATTTT CASSDSRGPSQPQHF
TRBJ2-7 TRBV30 NA NA TGTGCCTCCACTATTGCGACCGAGCAGTACTTC CASTIATEQYF
TRBJ2-5 TRBV5-8 few TRBD1 TGTGCCAGCAGCCCATGGTACCGGACAGGATCCCAAGAGACCCAGTACTTC CASSPWYRTGSQETQYF
TRBJ2-5 TRBV5-4 NA NA TGTGCCAGCAGCTTGGGGTCCAGGGCCGGCGCAGAGACCCAGTACTTC CASSLGSRAGAETQYF
TRBJ1-1 TRBV12-5 few NA TGTGCTAGTGGTTCTAGCGCCCCGAACACTGAAGCTTTCTTT CASGSSAPNTEAFF
TRBJ2-7 TRBV6-1 NA NA TGTGCCAGCAGTGACTTAGTCTACGAGCAGTACTTC CASSDLVYEQYF
TRBJ2-2 TRBV9 few NA TGTGCCAGCAGCGCCGGGACACCCTGGGGCGGGGAGCTGTTTTTT CASSAGTPWGGELFF
TRBJ2-5 TRBV2 few NA TGTGCCAGCAGTGGGGCTCCCGAGACCCAGTACTTC CASSGAPETQYF
TRBJ2-2 TRBV6-5 few TRBD1 TGTGCCAGCAGTTACGAGGGGGCGGGCACCGGGGAGCTGTTTTTT CASSYEGAGTGELFF
TRBJ2-1 TRBV30 few TRBD2 TGTGCCTGGAACTCCCCGGTCCTAGCGGGAGTCCCAACCTACAATGAGCAGTTCTTC CAWNSPVLAGVPTYNEQFF
TRBJ2-7 TRBV27 NA TRBD2 TGTGCCAGCAGTGGAGGCGGGAGGATCAACGAGCAGTACTTC CASSGGGRINEQYF
TRBJ1-2 TRBV5-1 NA NA TGCGCCAGCAGCTTGCATTGGCAGGTTAACTATGGCTACACCTTC CASSLHWQVNYGYTF
TRBJ1-5 TRBV4-1 NA NA TGCGCCAGCAGCCAAGAAGGGGAGGGACTCCAGCATTTT CASSQEGEGLQHF
TRBJ2-7 TRBV7-2 NA TRBD2 TGTGCCAGCAGCTTAGCAAGCGGGAGGGGGACCTACGAGCAGTACTTC CASSLASGRGTYEQYF
TRBJ2-1 TRBV5-5 once NA TGTGCCAGCAGCTTGAGTAGCCCGATCTACAATGAGCAGTTCTTC CASSLSSPIYNEQFF
TRBJ2-3 TRBV5-4 few TRBD1 TGTGCCAGCAGCCGATACGACAGGGTCACAGATACGCAGTATTTT CASSRYDRVTDTQYF
TRBJ2-7 TRBV30 NA TRBD1 TGTGCCTGGAGTGAGGGGGCCGAGCAGTACTTC CAWSEGAEQYF
TRBJ2-2 TRBV30 few NA TGTGCCTGGAGGTTGGCAGGGTACACCGGGGAGCTGTTTTTT CAWRLAGYTGELFF
TRBJ1-5 TRBV19 NA NA TGTGCCAGTAACCTCGTGCCGGGACAGCCCCAGCATTTT CASNLVPGQPQHF
TRBJ1-3 TRBV9 few NA TGTGCCAGCAGCGTCGGACAAAGAGGAAACACCATATATTTT CASSVGQRGNTIYF
TRBJ2-5 TRBV2 few TRBD2 TGTGCCAGCAGTCGCCGACTAGCGGACCAAGAGACCCAGTACTTC CASSRRLADQETQYF
TRBJ2-5 TRBV19 few TRBD1 TGTGCCAGTAGTTCAAGCGGGACAGGGCGAGAGACCCAGTACTTC CASSSSGTGRETQYF
TRBJ2-7 TRBV19 NA TRBD1 TGTGCCAGTAGTGTTTTTCTCTCAACGGGGACAGGAACCTACGAGCAGTACTTC CASSVFLSTGTGTYEQYF
TRBJ2-3 TRBV5-1 NA NA TGCGCCAGCAGCTTTGGAGGTTGGGCTAGCACAGATACGCAGTATTTT CASSFGGWASTDTQYF